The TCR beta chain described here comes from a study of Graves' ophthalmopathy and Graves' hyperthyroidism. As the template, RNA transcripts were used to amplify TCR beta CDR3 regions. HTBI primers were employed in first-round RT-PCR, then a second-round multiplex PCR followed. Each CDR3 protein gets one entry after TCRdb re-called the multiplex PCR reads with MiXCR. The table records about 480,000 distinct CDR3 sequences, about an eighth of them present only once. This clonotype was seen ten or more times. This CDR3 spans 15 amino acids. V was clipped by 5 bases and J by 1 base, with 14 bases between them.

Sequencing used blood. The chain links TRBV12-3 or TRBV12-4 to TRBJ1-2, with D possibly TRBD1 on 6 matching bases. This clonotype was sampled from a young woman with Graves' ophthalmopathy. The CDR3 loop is CASSPTGGYNYGYTF. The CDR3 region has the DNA TGTGCCAGCAGTCCGACAGGTGGATATAACTATGGCTACACCTTC.